This record covers a single TCR beta chain. This clone showed up just a few times. The antigen this receptor binds is unknown. No quality values exist for individual bases; no much larger clone is one base distant. Lesional scalp punch biopsies and peripheral blood were obtained from alopecia areata patients. PBMCs were separated by density centrifugation and stained for CD3, CD4 and CD8, after which CD4+ and CD8+ T cells were sorted on a FACSAria. Alopecia areata patients who were not treated were recruited through a multicenter biomarker study. In several patients from the biomarker study, blood CD8+ T cells were sorted further into NKG2D-low and NKG2D-high fractions. V and J are trimmed by 4 bases and 4 bases, and the gene matches miss 9 bases of the junction. Reading from cysteine to phenylalanine, the CDR3 counts 16 amino acids. Only CDR3 DNA remains: 48 bases, in frame from the first base. As encoded in the germline V gene, CDR1 is SGHDT while CDR2 is YYEEEE.

These data belong to a study of CD8+ T cells in alopecia areata (dated 2018 in TCRdb). Background on the whole study: The study used high-throughput TCRbeta sequencing to examine T cell clonal expansion in alopecia areata, in both the C3H/HeJ mouse model and human patients. RNA was obtained with the PAXgene miRNA kit for fixed scalp, the miRNeasy kit for PBMCs, and the RNeasy kit for mouse skin. In humans, TCRbeta sequencing was performed on scalp tissue and on sorted CD4+ and CD8+ peripheral blood T cells from healthy controls and from patients with patchy or totalis/universalis alopecia areata. immunoSEQ multiplex PCR using 35 Vbeta forward primers and 13 Jbeta reverse primers was used to amplify TCRbeta CDR3 regions. Clonality in the scalp was compared among normal scalp (n=4), patchy alopecia areata scalp (n=8), and alopecia totalis/universalis scalp (n=8).

The library was obtained by the immunoSEQ multiplex PCR assay. To provide template for TCR sequencing, every sample had RNA extracted and reverse transcribed into cDNA. SuperScript III was used for first-strand cDNA synthesis, primed with a 2:1 mix of oligo-dT and random hexamers. Amplification bias was assessed with a synthetic immune receptor repertoire, and residual bias was removed computationally. In the authors' own workflow: Raw reads were preprocessed to remove errors, and CDR3 was defined by IMGT conventions from the conserved cysteine to phenylalanine. To get clonality, Shannon entropy was normalized by log2 of the number of productive unique TCRs and the result was subtracted from 1. Whether each scalp clone was CD4 or CD8 was inferred by checking scalp TCRbeta sequences against the CD4 and CD8 repertoires from sorted blood. TCRdb limited this immuneACCESS table to in-frame rearrangements with V and J called. A share of clones is missing; checked studies link under half to unresolved V genes, and the rest is unexplained. V and J calls and clone size are as listed in that table; D and trimming were resolved from the DNA. The sample contains about 100,000 clones, 55% to 70% of them found a single time. Approximately 23% of the sample comes from the top ten.

Findings and caveats that apply to the study as a whole: Shared TCR sequences between patients were less evident than in mice, which may be partly attributable to HLA diversity in the patient population. Lesional scalp, especially in alopecia totalis/universalis, showed higher clonality and more expanded CD8+ clones than normal scalp, suggesting antigenic drive. Scalp TCR repertoire analysis is complicated because resident alphabeta T cells in normal human skin are also sequenced, whereas mouse skin is dominated by gammadelta T cells.

This receptor was identified in a human donor with alopecia areata. Sequencing was performed on NKG2D-low CD8+ T cells sorted from blood. The cell subset or site label, read with the paper, signifies: sorted CD8+ NKG2D-low blood T cells. This sequence uses TRBV5-6 and TRBJ2-2, with TRBD1 identical over 8 junction bases. The base sequence is TGTGCCAGCAGCCTGAGATATCAGGGGGCCACCGGGGAGCTGTTTTTT. Its protein reads: CASSLRYQGATGELFF.